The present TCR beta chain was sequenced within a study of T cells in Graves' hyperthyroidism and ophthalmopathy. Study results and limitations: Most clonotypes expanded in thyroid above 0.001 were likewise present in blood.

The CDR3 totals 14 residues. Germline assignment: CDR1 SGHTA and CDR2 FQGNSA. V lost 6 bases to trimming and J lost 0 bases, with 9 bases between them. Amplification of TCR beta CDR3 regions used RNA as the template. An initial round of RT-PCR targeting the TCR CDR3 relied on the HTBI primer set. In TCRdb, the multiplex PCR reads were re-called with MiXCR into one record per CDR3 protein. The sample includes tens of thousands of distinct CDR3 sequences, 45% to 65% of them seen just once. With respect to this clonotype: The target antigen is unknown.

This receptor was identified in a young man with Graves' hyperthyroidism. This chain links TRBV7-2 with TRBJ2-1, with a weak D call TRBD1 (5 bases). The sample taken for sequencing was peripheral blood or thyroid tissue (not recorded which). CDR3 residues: CASSPRDSYNEQFF. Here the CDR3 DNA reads TGTGCCAGCAGTCCCAGGGACTCCTACAATGAGCAGTTCTTC.